The 13 T cell receptor beta chains presented below share a single source sample, sequenced in a study of blood T cell repertoires in COVID-19. Assay: immunoSEQ multiplex PCR; the TCRdb copy retains only in-frame clones and omits some. The repertoire consists of about 380,000 clones, with more than 65% occurring once and the leading ten covering about 1.2%. Sample: peripheral blood. Every receptor here comes from a human donor with acute or convalescent COVID-19. The donor label of this sample is uncertain.

The chain joins TRBV6-5 to TRBJ1-2; D is perhaps TRBD1 (5 bases). Between the trimmed V and J ends, which lost 10 bases and 0 bases, there was a span of 18 bases. CDR3 length: 15 amino acids. Germline V gives CDR1 MNHEY, CDR2 SVGAGI. The CDR3 region is CANTPGDLPNYGYTF. DNA of the CDR3: TGTGCCAACACCCCCGGGGACTTACCTAACTATGGCTACACCTTC.

This clone was counted between two and nine times. V usage is TRBV28 and J usage is TRBJ1-2; maybe TRBD1 (5 bases). Looked up from germline, CDR1 is MDHEN and CDR2 is SYDVKM. Between the trimmed V and J ends, which lost 5 bases and 7 bases, there was a span of 17 bases. CDR3 size: 14 residues. The CDR3 spells CASSLGQSRGGYTF. For the CDR3, the DNA is TGTGCCAGCAGTCTTGGACAAAGTAGGGGTGGCTACACCTTC.

The rearrangement uses TRBV9 and TRBJ2-7; 12 nucleotides align to TRBD2. The CDR3 contains 15 residues. V was clipped by 4 bases and J by 0 bases; unmatched bases: 2. Germline V gene sequence: CDR1 SGDLS, CDR2 YYNGEE. For the CDR3, the DNA is TGTGCCAGCAGCCCTAGCGGGGGGGGCTCCTACGAGCAGTACTTC. Its translation is CASSPSGGGSYEQYF.

The V gene is TRBV7-9, the J gene TRBJ2-5; 8 bases line up with TRBD2. Germline CDR1 and CDR2: SEHNR and FQNEAQ (reference sequence). J gave up 6 bases and V 4 bases, and 13 bases lay outside the gene matches. The length of the CDR3 is 16 residues. CDR3: CASSSGGAGGRKTQYF. CDR3 sequence (DNA): TGTGCCAGCAGCTCAGGAGGGGCGGGAGGAAGGAAGACCCAGTACTTC.

A few counts support this clone. In nucleotides, the CDR3 is TGCGCCAGCAGCCAACAACAGGGGTACGGAAACACCATATATTTT. Amino acids: CASSQQQGYGNTIYF. The chain combines TRBV4-1 with TRBJ1-3, with 7 bases matching TRBD1. The CDR3 totals 15 residues. J gave up 4 bases and V 2 bases, and 5 bases lay outside the gene matches. Germline values: CDR1 MGHRA, CDR2 YSYEKL.

This clone was detected only a few times. The chain combines TRBV2 with TRBJ1-6; D is undetermined. Trimming removed 3 bases from V and 9 bases from J, with 12 bases in between. The CDR3 spans 14 residues. Germline CDR1 reads SNHLY; CDR2 reads FYNNEI. CDR3 protein: CASSDLSAVSPLHF. CDR3 coding DNA: TGTGCCAGCAGTGACCTATCAGCGGTTTCACCCCTCCACTTT.

The chain is built from TRBV5-1 and TRBJ2-7; TRBD2 matches at 8 bases. The germline gives CDR1 SGHRS, CDR2 YFSETQ. After removal of 6 bases from V and 2 bases from J, the junction contained 10 bases not matched to a gene. The CDR3 is 15 amino acids. The CDR3 loop reads CASKTRAGEPYEQYF. CDR3 DNA: TGCGCCAGCAAAACCCGAGCGGGGGAGCCCTACGAGCAGTACTTC.

The V and J genes are TRBV19 and TRBJ1-4; D unresolved. Germline V gene data show CDR1 as LNHDA and CDR2 as SQIVND (reference sequence). The CDR3 contains 16 residues. Trimming removed 3 bases at V and 2 bases at J, with 13 bases between. The CDR3 DNA reads TGTGCCAGTAGTATCGTCCTCGAGGTCACTAATGAAAAACTGTTTTTT. As protein: CASSIVLEVTNEKLFF.

The chain combines TRBV28 with TRBJ1-6; D is uncertain. Germline CDR1 and CDR2: MDHEN and SYDVKM. Trimming removed 6 bases at V and 7 bases at J, with 13 bases between. The CDR3 extends over 14 amino acids. CDR3 loop: CASSPQTGNSPLHF. Here the CDR3 DNA reads TGTGCCAGCAGCCCACAGACGGGGAATTCACCCCTCCACTTT.

The rearrangement uses TRBV12-5 and TRBJ2-3; D remains ambiguous. The CDR3 has 13 amino acids. Germline V gene lookup returns CDR1 LGHNT and CDR2 FRNRAP. Trimming pared 2 bases from V and 3 bases from J, leaving 6 bases between. CDR3 coding DNA: TGTGCTAGTGGTTTGTACAATACAGATACGCAGTATTTT. This gives the protein CASGLYNTDTQYF.

The chain has TRBV6-5 and TRBJ1-3; D may be TRBD1 (6 bases). V lost 4 bases, J lost 2 bases, and 15 bases lay in between. Germline-derived CDR1 and CDR2 are MNHEY and SVGAGI. This CDR3 has 16 residues. The CDR3 protein is CASSFTGGGPGNTIYF. The CDR3 bases are TGTGCCAGCAGTTTTACCGGGGGGGGGCCTGGAAACACCATATATTTT.

The V call is TRBV29-1, the J call TRBJ2-5; D is perhaps TRBD1 (5 bases). The germline V and J ends were trimmed by 4 bases and 2 bases, with 11 bases remaining between them. The CDR3 runs to 13 residues. From germline, CDR1 is SQVTM and CDR2 ANQGSEA. This CDR3 is CSVGGRTQETQYF. The CDR3 region has the DNA TGCAGCGTTGGGGGCAGGACGCAAGAGACCCAGTACTTC.

The chain uses TRBV28 and TRBJ1-2; 8 bases align to TRBD1. J was trimmed by 5 bases and V by 5 bases; bases with no gene match: 7. The germline gives CDR1 MDHEN, CDR2 SYDVKM. CDR3 length: 14 residues. The CDR3 is CASSNPGQAYGYTF. DNA for the CDR3: TGTGCCAGCAGTAACCCGGGACAGGCTTATGGCTACACCTTC.